This T cell receptor (beta chain) was captured by sequencing in a study of Graves' ophthalmopathy and Graves' hyperthyroidism. At least ten counts were recorded for this clonotype. Its specificity is unknown. Physicians reached a diagnosis by relying on clinical symptoms, serum thyroxine, TRAb, thyroid ultrasound and orbital computed tomography. From germline, CDR1 is SQVTM and CDR2 ANQGSEA. The CDR3 contains 13 residues. V lost 0 bases and J lost 4, with 7 bases in between. CDR3 regions of TCR beta were amplified from RNA transcripts. In the first round, RT-PCR was carried out with HTBI primers, and a multiplex PCR formed the second round. TCRdb reprocessed the multiplex PCR reads with MiXCR, giving one entry per CDR3 protein. Among roughly 1.1 million distinct CDR3 sequences listed, about two fifths were seen once. Study results and limitations: Blood contained most expanded thyroid clonotypes exceeding 0.001 frequency.

The source material was peripheral blood or thyroid tissue (not recorded which). This rearrangement joins TRBV29-1 to TRBJ1-5, with D uncertain. The origin of this receptor is an adult man with Graves' hyperthyroidism. The chain's CDR3 is CSVEDLPNQPQHF. Here the CDR3 DNA reads TGCAGCGTTGAAGATCTGCCTAATCAGCCCCAGCATTTT.